The clone carrying this TCR beta chain was seen more than once but under ten times. The antigen is unknown. Trimming cost V 2 bases and J 7 bases, with 6 bases left between them. CDR1 KGHSH and CDR2 LQKENI come from the germline V gene. This CDR3 contains 11 residues. This sample stems from a study of cytomegalovirus exposure and HLA in healthy donors. Notes on the study in general: Reports described diagnosis of cytomegalovirus status by the classifier as highly specific and sensitive. Previously analyzed data showed that most TCR beta V segments were productive at a frequency of about 87% or about 30%.

Primers for the PCR totalled 60 Vbeta and 13 Jbeta. Clones were sequenced by immunoSEQ multiplex PCR, and TCRdb holds only the in-frame ones, with some missing. The repertoire includes about 140,000 clones, 50% to 75% of them detected once, and less than 2.5% sits in the top ten. The chain has TRBV18 and TRBJ2-7; D gene ambiguous. Sequencing was carried out using PBMCs. The sequence was obtained from a middle-aged woman in good health and CMV-seronegative. CDR3 DNA: TGTGCCAGCTCACCAGAGACAGAGCAGTACTTC. It translates to CASSPETEQYF. Looking up the rest from reference TRBV18 and TRBJ2-7 gives the full variable domain: NAGVMQNPRHLVRRRGQEARLRCSPMKGHSHVYWYRQLPEEGLKFMVYLQKENIIDESGMPKERFSAEFPKEGPSILRIQQVVRGDSAAYFCASSPETEQYFGPGTRLTVT.